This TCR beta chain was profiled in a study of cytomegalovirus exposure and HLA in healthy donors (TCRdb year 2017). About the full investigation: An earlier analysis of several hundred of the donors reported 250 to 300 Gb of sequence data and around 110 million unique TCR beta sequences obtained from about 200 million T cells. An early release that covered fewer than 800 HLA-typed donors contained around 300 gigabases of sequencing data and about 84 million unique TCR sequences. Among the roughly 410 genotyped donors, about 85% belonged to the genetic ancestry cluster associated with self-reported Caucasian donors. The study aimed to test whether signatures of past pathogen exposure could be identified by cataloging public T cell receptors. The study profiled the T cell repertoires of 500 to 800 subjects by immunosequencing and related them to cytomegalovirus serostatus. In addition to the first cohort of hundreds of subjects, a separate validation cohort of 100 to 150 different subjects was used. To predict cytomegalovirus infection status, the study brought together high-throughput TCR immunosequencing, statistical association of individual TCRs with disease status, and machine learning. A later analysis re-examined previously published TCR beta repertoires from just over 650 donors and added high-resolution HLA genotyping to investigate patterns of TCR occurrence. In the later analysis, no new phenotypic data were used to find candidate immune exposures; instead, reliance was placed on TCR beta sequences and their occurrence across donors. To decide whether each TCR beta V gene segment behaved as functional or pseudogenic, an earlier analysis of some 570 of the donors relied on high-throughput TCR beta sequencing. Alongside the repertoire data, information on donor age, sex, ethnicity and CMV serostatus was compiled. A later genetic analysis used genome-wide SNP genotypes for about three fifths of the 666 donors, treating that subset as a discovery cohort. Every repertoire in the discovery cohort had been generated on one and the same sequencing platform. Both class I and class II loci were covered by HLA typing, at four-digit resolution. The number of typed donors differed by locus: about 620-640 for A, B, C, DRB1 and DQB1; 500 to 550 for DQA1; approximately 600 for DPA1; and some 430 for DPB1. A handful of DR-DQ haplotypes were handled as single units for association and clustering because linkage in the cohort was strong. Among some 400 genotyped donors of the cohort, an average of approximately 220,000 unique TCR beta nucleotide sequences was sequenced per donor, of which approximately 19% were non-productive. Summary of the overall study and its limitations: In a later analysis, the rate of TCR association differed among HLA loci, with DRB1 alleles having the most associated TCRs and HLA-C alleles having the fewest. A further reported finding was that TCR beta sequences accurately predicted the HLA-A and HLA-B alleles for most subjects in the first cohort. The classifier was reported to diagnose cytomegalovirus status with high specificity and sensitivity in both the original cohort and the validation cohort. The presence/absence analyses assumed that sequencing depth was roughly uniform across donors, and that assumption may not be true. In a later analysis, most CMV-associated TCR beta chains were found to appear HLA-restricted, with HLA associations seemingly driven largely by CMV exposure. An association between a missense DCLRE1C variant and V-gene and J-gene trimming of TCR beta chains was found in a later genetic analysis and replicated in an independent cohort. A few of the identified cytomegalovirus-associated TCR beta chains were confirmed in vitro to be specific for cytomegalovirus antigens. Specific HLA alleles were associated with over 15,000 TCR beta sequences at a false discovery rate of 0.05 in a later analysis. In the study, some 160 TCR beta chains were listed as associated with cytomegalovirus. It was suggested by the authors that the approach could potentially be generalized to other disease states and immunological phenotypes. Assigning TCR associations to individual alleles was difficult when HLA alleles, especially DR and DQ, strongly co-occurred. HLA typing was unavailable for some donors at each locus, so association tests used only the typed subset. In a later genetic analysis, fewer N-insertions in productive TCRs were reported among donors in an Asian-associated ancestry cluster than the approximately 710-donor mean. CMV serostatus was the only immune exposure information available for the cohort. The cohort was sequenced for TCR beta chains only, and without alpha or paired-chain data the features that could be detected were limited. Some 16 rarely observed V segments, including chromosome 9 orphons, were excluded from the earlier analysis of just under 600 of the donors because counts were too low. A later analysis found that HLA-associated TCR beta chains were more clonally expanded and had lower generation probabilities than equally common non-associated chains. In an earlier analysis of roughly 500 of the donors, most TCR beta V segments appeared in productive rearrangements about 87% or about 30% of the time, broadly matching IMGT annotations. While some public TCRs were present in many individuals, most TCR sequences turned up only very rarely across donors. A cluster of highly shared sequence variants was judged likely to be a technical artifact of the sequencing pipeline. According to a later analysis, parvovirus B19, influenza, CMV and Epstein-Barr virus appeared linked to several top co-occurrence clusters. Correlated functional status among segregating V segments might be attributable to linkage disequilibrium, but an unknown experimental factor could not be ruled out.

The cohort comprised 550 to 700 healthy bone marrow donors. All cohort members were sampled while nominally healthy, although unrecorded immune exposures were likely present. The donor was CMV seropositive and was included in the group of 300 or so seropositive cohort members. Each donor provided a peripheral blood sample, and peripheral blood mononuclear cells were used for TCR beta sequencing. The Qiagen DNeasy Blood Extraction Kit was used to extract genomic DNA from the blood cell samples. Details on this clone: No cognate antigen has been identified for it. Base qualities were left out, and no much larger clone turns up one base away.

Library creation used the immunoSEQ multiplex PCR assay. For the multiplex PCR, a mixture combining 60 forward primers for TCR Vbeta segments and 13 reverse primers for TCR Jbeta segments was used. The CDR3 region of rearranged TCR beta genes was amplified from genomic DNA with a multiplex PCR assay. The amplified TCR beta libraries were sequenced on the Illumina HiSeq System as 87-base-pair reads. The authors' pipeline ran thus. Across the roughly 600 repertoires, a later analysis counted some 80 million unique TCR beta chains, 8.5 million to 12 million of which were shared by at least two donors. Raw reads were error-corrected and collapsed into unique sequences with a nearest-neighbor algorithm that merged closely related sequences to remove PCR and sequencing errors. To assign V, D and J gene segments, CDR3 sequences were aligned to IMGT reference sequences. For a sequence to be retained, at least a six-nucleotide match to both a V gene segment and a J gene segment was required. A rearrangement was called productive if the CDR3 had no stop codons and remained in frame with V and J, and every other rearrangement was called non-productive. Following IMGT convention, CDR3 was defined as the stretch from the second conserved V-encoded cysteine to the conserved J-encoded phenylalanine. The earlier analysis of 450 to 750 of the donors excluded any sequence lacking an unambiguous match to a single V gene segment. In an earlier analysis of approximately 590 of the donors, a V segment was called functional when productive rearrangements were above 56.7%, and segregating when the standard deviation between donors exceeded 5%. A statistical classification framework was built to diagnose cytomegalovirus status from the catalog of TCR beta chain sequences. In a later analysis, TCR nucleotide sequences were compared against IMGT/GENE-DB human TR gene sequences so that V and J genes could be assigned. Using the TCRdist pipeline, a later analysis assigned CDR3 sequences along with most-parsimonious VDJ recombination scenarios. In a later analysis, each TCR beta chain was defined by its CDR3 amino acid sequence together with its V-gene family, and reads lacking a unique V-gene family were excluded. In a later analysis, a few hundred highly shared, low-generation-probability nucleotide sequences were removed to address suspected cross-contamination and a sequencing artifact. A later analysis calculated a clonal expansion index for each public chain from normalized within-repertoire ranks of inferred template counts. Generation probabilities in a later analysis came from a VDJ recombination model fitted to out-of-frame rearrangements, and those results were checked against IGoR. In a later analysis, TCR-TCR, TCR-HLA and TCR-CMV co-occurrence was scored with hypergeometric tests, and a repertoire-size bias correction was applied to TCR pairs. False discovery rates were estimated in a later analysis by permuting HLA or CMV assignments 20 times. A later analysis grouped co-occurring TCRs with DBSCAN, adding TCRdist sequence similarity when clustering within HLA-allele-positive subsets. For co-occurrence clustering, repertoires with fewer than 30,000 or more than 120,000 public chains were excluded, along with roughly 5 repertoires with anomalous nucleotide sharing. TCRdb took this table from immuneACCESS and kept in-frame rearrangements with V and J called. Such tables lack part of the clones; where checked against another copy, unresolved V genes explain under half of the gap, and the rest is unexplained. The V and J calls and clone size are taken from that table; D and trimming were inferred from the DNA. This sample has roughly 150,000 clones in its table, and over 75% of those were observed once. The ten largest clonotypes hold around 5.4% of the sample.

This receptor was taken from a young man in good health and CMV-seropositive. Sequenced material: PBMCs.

The CDR3 protein: CASSERAGLTDTQYF. DNA sequence: TGTGCCAGCAGTGAAAGGGCAGGGCTAACAGATACGCAGTATTTT. The chain is made from TRBV2 and TRBJ2-3; TRBD1 is perhaps the D gene, given 5 matching bases. The CDR3 runs 15 amino acids, cysteine and phenylalanine included. Only CDR3 DNA is held: 45 bases, read in frame from base 1. As encoded in the germline V gene, CDR1 is SNHLY while CDR2 is FYNNEI. A distance of 12 bases separates the germline ends of V and J, which lose 2 bases and 3 bases respectively.